This passage covers 2 T cell receptor beta chains from one sample sequenced in a study of response to subunit inactivated influenza vaccine. In TCRdb, the RT-PCR reads were re-called with MiXCR into one record per CDR3 protein. The data show approximately 680,000 distinct CDR3 sequences, around a sixth seen once. The specimen was PBMCs from blood, collected 11 to 12 days after vaccination. These TCRs come from a man in his fifties who received an inactivated influenza vaccine.

The chain employs TRBV4-1 and TRBJ2-2; tentative D call: TRBD1 (6 bases). V lost 4 bases, J lost 4 bases, and 16 bases lay in between. The CDR3 contains 16 residues. CDR1 and CDR2 from the germline V gene are MGHRA and YSYEKL. This chain's CDR3 is CASSLQGELRTGELFF. The CDR3 DNA reads TGCGCCAGCAGCCTACAGGGTGAGCTTCGCACCGGGGAGCTGTTTTTT.

This clonotype has just a few counts. The chain carries TRBV7-8 and TRBJ2-2, with 8 bases identical to TRBD1. Trimming took 5 bases from V and 0 from J; bases not matched to a gene: 2. This CDR3 has 15 amino acids. Germline V gene sequence: CDR1 SGHVS, CDR2 FQNEAQ. The CDR3 DNA follows: TGTGCCAGCAGCCAGGGACAGGCGAACACCGGGGAGCTGTTTTTT. As protein: CASSQGQANTGELFF. Drawing the rest from reference TRBV7-8 and TRBJ2-2, the complete variable domain is GAGVSQSPRYKVAKRGQDVALRCDPISGHVSLFWYQQALGQGPEFLTYFQNEAQLDKSGLPSDRFFAERPEGSVSTLKIQRTQQEDSAVYLCASSQGQANTGELFFGEGSRLTVL.